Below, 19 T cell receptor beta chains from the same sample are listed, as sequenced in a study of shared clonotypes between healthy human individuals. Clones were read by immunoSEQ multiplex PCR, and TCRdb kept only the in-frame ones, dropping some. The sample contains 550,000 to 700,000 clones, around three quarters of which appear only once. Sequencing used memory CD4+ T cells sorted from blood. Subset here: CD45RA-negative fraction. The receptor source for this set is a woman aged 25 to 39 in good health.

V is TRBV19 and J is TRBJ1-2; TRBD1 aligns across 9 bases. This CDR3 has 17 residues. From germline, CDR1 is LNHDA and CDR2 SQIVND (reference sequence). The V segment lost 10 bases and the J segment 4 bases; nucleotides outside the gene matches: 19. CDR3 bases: TGTGCCACTAAGAGGACCCAACGGACAGGGGAGCGCTATGGCTACACCTTC. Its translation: CATKRTQRTGERYGYTF. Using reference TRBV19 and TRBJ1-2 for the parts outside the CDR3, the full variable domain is DGGITQSPKYLFRKEGQNVTLSCEQNLNHDAMYWYRQDPGQGLRLIYYSQIVNDFQKGDIAEGYSVSREKKESFPLTVTSAQKNPTAFYLCATKRTQRTGERYGYTFGSGTRLTVV.

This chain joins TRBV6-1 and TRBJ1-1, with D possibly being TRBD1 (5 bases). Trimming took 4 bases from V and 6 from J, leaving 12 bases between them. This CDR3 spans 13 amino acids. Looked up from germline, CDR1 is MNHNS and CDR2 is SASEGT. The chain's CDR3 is CASSGRRGPEAFF. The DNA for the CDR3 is TGTGCCAGCAGTGGACGGAGGGGTCCTGAAGCTTTCTTT.

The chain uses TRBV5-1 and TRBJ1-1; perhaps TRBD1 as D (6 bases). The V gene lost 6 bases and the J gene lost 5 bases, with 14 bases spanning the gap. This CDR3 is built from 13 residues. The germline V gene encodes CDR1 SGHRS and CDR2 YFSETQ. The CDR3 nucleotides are TGCGCCAGCACATCAGGGGTTCGGACTGAAGCTTTCTTT. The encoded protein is CASTSGVRTEAFF.

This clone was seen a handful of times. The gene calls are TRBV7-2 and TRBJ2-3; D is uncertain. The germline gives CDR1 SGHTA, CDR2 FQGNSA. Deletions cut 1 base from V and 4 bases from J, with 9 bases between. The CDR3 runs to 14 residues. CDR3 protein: CASSLESSADTQYF. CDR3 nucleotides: TGTGCCAGCAGCTTAGAGAGTTCGGCAGATACGCAGTATTTT.

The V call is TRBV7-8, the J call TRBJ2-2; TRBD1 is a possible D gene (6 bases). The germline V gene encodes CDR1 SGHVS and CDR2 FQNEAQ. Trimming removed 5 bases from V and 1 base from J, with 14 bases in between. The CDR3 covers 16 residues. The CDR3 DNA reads TGTGCCAGCAGCCCGCTCGGACAGAGGAACACCGGGGAGCTGTTTTTT. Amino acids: CASSPLGQRNTGELFF.

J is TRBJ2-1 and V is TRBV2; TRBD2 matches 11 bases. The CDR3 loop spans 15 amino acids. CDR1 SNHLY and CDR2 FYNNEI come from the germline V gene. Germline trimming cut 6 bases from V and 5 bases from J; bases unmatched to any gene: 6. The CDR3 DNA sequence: TGTGCCAGCAGCACGGGACTAGCGGAGAACAATGAGCAGTTCTTC. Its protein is CASSTGLAENNEQFF.

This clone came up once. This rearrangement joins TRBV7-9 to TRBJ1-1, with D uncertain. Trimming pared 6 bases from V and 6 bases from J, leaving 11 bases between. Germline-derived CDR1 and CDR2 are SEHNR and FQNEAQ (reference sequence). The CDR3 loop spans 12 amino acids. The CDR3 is CASRSHHPEAFF. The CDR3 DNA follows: TGTGCCAGCAGATCTCACCATCCTGAAGCTTTCTTT. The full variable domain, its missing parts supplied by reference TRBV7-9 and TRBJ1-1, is DTGVSQNPRHKITKRGQNVTFRCDPISEHNRLYWYRQTLGQGPEFLTYFQNEAQLEKSRLLSDRFSAERPKGSFSTLEIQRTEQGDSAMYLCASRSHHPEAFFGQGTRLTVV.

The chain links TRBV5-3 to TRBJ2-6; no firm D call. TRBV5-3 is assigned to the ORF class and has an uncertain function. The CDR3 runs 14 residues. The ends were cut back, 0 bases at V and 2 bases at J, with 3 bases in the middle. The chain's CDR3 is CARSLEAGANVLTF. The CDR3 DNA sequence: TGTGCCAGAAGCTTGGAGGCTGGGGCCAACGTCCTGACTTTC.

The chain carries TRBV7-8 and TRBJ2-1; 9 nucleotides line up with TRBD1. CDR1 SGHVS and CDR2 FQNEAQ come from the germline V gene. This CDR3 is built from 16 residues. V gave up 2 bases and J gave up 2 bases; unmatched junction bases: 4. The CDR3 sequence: CASSLRDRGTYNEQFF. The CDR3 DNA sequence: TGTGCCAGCAGCTTACGTGACAGGGGGACCTACAATGAGCAGTTCTTC.

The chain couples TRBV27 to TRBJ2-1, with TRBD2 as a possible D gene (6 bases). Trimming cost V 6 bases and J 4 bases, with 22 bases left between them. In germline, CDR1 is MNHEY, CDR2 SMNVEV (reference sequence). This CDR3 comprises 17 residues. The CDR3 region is CASSLPPGVAVYNEQFF. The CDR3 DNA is TGTGCCAGCAGCCTCCCCCCGGGGGTAGCGGTATACAATGAGCAGTTCTTC.

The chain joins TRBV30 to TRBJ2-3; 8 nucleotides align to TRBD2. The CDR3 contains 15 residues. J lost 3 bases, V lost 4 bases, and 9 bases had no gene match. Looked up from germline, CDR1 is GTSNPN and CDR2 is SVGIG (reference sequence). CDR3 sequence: CAWTQVGGRTDTQYF. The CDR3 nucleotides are TGTGCCTGGACACAAGTAGGCGGGAGGACAGATACGCAGTATTTT.

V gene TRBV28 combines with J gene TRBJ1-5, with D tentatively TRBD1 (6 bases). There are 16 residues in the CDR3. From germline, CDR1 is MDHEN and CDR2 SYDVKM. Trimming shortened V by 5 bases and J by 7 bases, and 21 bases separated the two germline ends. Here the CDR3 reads CASSPTGFGAMQPQHF. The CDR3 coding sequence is TGTGCCAGCAGTCCCACAGGGTTTGGAGCAATGCAGCCCCAGCATTTT. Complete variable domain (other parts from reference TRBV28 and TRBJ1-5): DVKVTQSSRYLVKRTGEKVFLECVQDMDHENMFWYRQDPGLGLRLIYFSYDVKMKEKGDIPEGYSVSREKKERFSLILESASTNQTSMYLCASSPTGFGAMQPQHFGDGTRLSIL.

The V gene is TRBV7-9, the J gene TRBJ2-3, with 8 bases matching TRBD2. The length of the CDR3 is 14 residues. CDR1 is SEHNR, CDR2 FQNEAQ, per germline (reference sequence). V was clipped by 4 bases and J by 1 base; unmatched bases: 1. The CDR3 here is CASSSTSGTDTQYF. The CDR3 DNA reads TGTGCCAGCAGCTCGACTAGCGGCACAGATACGCAGTATTTT.

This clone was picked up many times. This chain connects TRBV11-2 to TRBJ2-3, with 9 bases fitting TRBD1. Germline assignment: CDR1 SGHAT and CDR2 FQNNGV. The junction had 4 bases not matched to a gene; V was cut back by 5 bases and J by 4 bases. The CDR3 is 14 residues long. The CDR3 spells CASSPRQGADTQYF. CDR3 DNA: TGTGCCAGCAGCCCTCGACAGGGGGCAGATACGCAGTATTTT.

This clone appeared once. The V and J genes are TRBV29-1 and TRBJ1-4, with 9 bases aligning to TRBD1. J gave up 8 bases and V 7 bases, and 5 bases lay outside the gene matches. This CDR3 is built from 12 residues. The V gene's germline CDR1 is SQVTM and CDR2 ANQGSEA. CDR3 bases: TGCAGCGGAAGGACAGGGGCGGAAAAACTGTTTTTT. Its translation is CSGRTGAEKLFF.

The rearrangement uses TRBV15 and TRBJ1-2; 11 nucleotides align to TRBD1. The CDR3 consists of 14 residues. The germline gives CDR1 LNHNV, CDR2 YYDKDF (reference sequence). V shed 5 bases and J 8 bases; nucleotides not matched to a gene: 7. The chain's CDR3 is CATSYRTGGEGYTF. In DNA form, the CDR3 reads TGTGCCACCAGCTACCGGACAGGGGGCGAGGGCTACACCTTC.

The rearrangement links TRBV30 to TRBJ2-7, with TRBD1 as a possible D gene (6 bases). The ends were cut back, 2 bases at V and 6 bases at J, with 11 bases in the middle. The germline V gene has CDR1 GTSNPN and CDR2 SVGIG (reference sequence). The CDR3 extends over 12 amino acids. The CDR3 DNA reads TGTGCCTGGAGTAAACAGGGTCTCGAGCAGTACTTC. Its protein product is CAWSKQGLEQYF.

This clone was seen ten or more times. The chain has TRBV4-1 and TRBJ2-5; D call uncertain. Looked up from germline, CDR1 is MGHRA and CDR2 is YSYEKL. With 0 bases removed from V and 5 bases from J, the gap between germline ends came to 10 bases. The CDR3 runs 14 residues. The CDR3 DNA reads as TGCGCCAGCAGCCAAGATTCCGGCAGCGAGACCCAGTACTTC. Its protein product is CASSQDSGSETQYF.

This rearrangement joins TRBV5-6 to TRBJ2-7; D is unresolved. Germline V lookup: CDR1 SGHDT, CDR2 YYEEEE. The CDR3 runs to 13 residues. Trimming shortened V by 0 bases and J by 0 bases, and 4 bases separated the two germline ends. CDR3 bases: TGTGCCAGCAGCTTGGACAACTCCTACGAGCAGTACTTC. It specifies CASSLDNSYEQYF.